The clone carrying this T cell receptor (beta chain) was seen more than once but under ten times. Its antigen is still unknown. These data are taken from a study of naive and memory T cell subsets. An equimolar mix of two oligonucleotides served as the beta constant-region primer for TRBC1 and TRBC2. Nested alpha and beta constant-region primers with the SP2 primer drove four PCR rounds on ligated cDNA. A single record per CDR3 protein comes from TCRdb applying MiXCR to the UMI-ligation and nested PCR reads. The sample has about 100,000 distinct CDR3 sequences, about 14% seen once. Study outcomes and limitations: Diversity fell and Gini index rose from naive through CM, EM, EMRA. A few larger clonotypes appeared in naive repertoires, especially CD8, possibly memory cells re-expressing CD45RA.

Trimming removed 1 base at V and 10 bases at J, with 8 bases between. The CDR3 length is 13 residues. The receptor was derived from a human donor in good health. The chain combines TRBV12-3 or TRBV12-4 with TRBJ1-6; D call uncertain. The sample consisted of naive CD8+ T cells from blood. For the CDR3, the DNA is TGTGCCAGCAGTTTAGGTGCAGGATCACCCCTCCACTTT. Translating it yields CASSLGAGSPLHF.